The table lists the clone carrying this TCR beta chain with a count of one. What it binds is not known. Unique molecular identifiers were in the cDNA, with template-switch universal primer binding. TCRdb used MiXCR to reprocess the 5' RACE reads, holding one entry per CDR3 protein. This table has some 1,700,000 distinct CDR3 sequences, less than 40% appearing once. These data are taken from a study of identical twins. Broader study findings: Insertions ran lower in abundant cord blood beta clonotypes, though not in memory repertoires. Less excess twin sharing appeared in beta out-of-frame sequences.

Healthy Caucasian individuals made up all the donors. Trimming stripped 4 bases from V and 10 bases from J, with 14 bases between. This CDR3 region has 13 residues. The germline CDR1 and CDR2 sequences are DFQATT and SNEGSKA (reference sequence). The chain links TRBV20-1 to TRBJ1-6, with D maybe TRBD1 (5 bases). This clonotype originated in a newborn girl in good health. Sequencing was done on a sample of cord blood. CDR3 sequence: CSAKGVIDSPLHF. For the CDR3, the DNA is TGCAGTGCTAAAGGGGTTATCGACTCACCCCTCCACTTT.